Shown below are 4 T cell receptor beta chains from a single sample sequenced in a study of blood T cell repertoires in COVID-19. Clones were sequenced by immunoSEQ multiplex PCR, and TCRdb holds only the in-frame ones, with some missing. The table has 300,000 to 400,000 clones, about 90% seen once; the top ten hold more than 5%. Sequences were obtained from PBMCs or T cells enriched from blood (not recorded which). The receptors were gathered from a young man who had recovered from COVID-19.

In this sample, this clone turned up a few times. The rearrangement joins TRBV6-2 or TRBV6-3 to TRBJ1-1; D gene ambiguous. This CDR3 is built from 16 residues. Looked up from germline, CDR1 is MNHEY and CDR2 is SVGEGT. V was pared by 6 bases and J by 4 bases, with 21 bases between. Here the CDR3 DNA reads TGTGCCAGCAGCCCTCAGGAGGGCGCGGGCCTCACTGAAGCTTTCTTT. The encoded protein is CASSPQEGAGLTEAFF.

This chain connects TRBV7-8 to TRBJ1-4, with D hard to call. CDR3 size: 12 residues. From germline, CDR1 is SGHVS and CDR2 FQNEAQ. V was shortened by 5 bases and J by 16 bases, with 17 bases between the two germline ends. The CDR3 nucleotides are TGTGCCAGCAGCGAACTCGAAGCTACGCGGTTTTTT. The encoded protein is CASSELEATRFF. Variable domain in full (rest from reference TRBV7-8 and TRBJ1-4): GAGVSQSPRYKVAKRGQDVALRCDPISGHVSLFWYQQALGQGPEFLTYFQNEAQLDKSGLPSDRFFAERPEGSVSTLKIQRTQQEDSAVYLCASSELEATRFFGSGTQLSVL.

The chain recombines TRBV6-5 with TRBJ1-2, with TRBD1 identical over 9 bases. Germline V gene sequence: CDR1 MNHEY, CDR2 SVGAGI. This CDR3 region has 15 residues. Trimming cost V 0 bases and J 9 bases; bases outside gene matches: 8. The DNA for the CDR3 is TGTGCCAGCAGTTACTCGGGGACAGGGATTCCGAGCTACACCTTC. This encodes CASSYSGTGIPSYTF.

The chain links TRBV28 to TRBJ2-1, with D possibly TRBD2 on 5 matching bases. Trimming left V 3 bases short and J 0 bases short, with 9 bases between. The CDR3 loop spans 15 amino acids. In germline, CDR1 is MDHEN, CDR2 SYDVKM. Written as DNA, the CDR3 is TGTGCCAGCAGTTTCCCGGGGAGCTCCTACAATGAGCAGTTCTTC. As protein: CASSFPGSSYNEQFF.